This T cell receptor beta chain appears in the sequencing data of a study of CD8+ T cells in alopecia areata. Treatment here: oral pan-JAK inhibitor, 5-10 mg twice daily. There are 13 residues in the CDR3. CDR1 KGHSH and CDR2 LQKENI come from the germline V gene. V lost 6 bases and J lost 3, with 11 bases in between. The authors extracted RNA and reverse transcribed it into cDNA as the sequencing template. Clones were read by immunoSEQ multiplex PCR, and TCRdb kept only the in-frame ones, dropping some. The data show some 150,000 clones, with about 61% seen just once and under 20% held by the top ten.

The sequencing used CD4+ T cells sorted from blood, collected at approximately week 60, from a patient treated with tofacitinib. The chain carries TRBV18 and TRBJ1-2, with D uncertain. The receptor was isolated from a human donor with alopecia areata. The CDR3 protein is CASSLDQDYGYTF. The DNA for the CDR3 is TGTGCCAGCTCCCTGGACCAGGACTATGGCTACACCTTC.